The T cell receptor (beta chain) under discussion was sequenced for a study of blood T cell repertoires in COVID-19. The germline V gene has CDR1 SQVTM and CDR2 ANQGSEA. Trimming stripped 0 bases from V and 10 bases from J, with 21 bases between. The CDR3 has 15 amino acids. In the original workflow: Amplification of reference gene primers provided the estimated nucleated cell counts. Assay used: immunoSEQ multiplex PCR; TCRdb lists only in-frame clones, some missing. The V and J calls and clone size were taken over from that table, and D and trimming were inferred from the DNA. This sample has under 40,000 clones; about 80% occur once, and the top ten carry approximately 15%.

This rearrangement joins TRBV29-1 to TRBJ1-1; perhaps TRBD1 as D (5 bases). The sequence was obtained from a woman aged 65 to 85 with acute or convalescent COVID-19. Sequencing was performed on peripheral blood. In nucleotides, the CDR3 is TGCAGCGTTGAAGATCCCTCCCCGACAGCCTGGGGAGCTTTCTTT. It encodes CSVEDPSPTAWGAFF. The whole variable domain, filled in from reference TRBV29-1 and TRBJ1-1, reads SAVISQKPSRDICQRGTSLTIQCQVDSQVTMMFWYRQQPGQSLTLIATANQGSEATYESGFVIDKFPISRPNLTFSTLTVSNMSPEDSSIYLCSVEDPSPTAWGAFFGQGTRLTVV.